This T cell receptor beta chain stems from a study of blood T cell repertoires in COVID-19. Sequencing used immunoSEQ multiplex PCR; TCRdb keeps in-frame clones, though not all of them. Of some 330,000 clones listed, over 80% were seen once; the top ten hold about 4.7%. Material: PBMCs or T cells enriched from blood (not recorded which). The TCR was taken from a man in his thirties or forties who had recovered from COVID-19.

The CDR3 coding sequence is TGTGCCAGCAGCAGGACCGGTCGGGGGGCCACTGAAGCTTTCTTT. Protein product: CASSRTGRGATEAFF. The chain joins TRBV11-3 to TRBJ1-1, with D possibly TRBD1 on 6 matching bases. The germline V gene encodes CDR1 SGHNT and CDR2 YENEEA. V was cut by 5 bases and J by 4 bases, with 17 bases left in between. The CDR3 sequence is 15 residues long.